This section outlines one T cell receptor (beta chain) sequence together with its context. The sample belongs to a study of blood T cell repertoires in COVID-19. Study as a whole: COVID-19 samples, acute and convalescent, were from the United States, Italy and Spain.

TCRdb's table, derived via immunoSEQ multiplex PCR, lists solely in-frame clones and lacks some. Among approximately 39,000 clones listed, 85% to 90% were seen once. V lost 4 bases, J lost 4 bases, and 6 bases stayed unmatched. Germline CDR1 SGHVS, CDR2 FNYEAQ. The CDR3 is 15 amino acids. The TCR comes from a man aged 50-59 years with active or convalescent COVID-19. Sample: peripheral blood. The V call is TRBV7-6, the J call TRBJ1-3, with 8 nucleotides matching TRBD1. The CDR3 loop reads CASSSQDRAGNTIYF. DNA of the CDR3: TGTGCCAGCAGCTCTCAGGACAGGGCGGGAAACACCATATATTTT. The complete variable domain, with remaining parts taken from reference TRBV7-6 and TRBJ1-3, reads GAGVSQSPRYKVTKRGQDVALRCDPISGHVSLYWYRQALGQGPEFLTYFNYEAQQDKSGLPNDRFSAERPEGSISTLTIQRTEQRDSAMYRCASSSQDRAGNTIYFGEGSWLTVV.